This T cell receptor (beta chain) was retrieved from a study of blood T cells in healthy people across ages. This clonotype occurred many times. No antigen is known for it. The ends lost 5 bases at V and 2 bases at J; junction bases unmatched: 2. Germline assignment: CDR1 SEHNR and CDR2 FQNEAQ (reference sequence). The CDR3 is 14 amino acids. A sample-barcoded 5' primer and a J-beta primer mix were used in a second PCR of about 6 to 12 cycles. TCRdb independently ran MiXCR on the 5' RACE reads; one entry per CDR3 protein. This sample carries more than 700,000 distinct CDR3 sequences, around 45% of them seen once, and the ten largest clones take 15% to 20%. Per sample, a minimum of 6 million PBMCs were isolated. The study's findings and limits: PBMCs went unsorted, and a conclusive naive versus antigen-experienced comparison was therefore prevented. Naive T cell percentage by flow cytometry tracked strongly with beta diversity.

The source material was blood. The sequence derives from a man at least 80 years old in good health. This chain connects TRBV7-9 to TRBJ2-5; 10 bases fit TRBD2. The CDR3 region has the DNA TGTGCCAGCAGCCCGGGACTAGCGCAAGAGACCCAGTACTTC. This codes for CASSPGLAQETQYF.